This T cell receptor beta chain appears in the sequencing data of a study of shared clonotypes between healthy human individuals. Study results and caveats: Clonotypes shared by all four sorted-subset donors had higher generation probabilities than non-shared clonotypes. Clonotype sharing among donors likely depends on sequencing depth. The study found approximately 5% of naive CD4 clonotypes shared across a handful of donors. Donor scarcity curtailed the genetic and exposure-history diversity represented herein.

Clones were sequenced by immunoSEQ multiplex PCR, and TCRdb holds only the in-frame ones, with some missing. The sample carries 560,000 or so clones, approximately 96% recorded once. With regard to this clone: Its matching antigen is unknown.

CD45RO negativity and positive selection for CCR7 defined naive CD8 cells, a population that excluded terminally differentiated effector memory CD45RA+ cells. The clonotype originates from a woman under 40 in good health. Sequenced sample: naive CD8+ T cells sorted from blood.

CDR3 sequence (DNA): TGCGCCAGCAGCTCCGGAGCCTATAATTCACCCCTCCACTTT. It specifies CASSSGAYNSPLHF. The chain carries TRBV4-1 and TRBJ1-6; D remains ambiguous. Between the trimmed V and J ends, which lost 5 bases and 2 bases, there was a span of 7 bases. This CDR3 is built from 14 residues. CDR1 and CDR2 from the germline V gene are MGHRA and YSYEKL.